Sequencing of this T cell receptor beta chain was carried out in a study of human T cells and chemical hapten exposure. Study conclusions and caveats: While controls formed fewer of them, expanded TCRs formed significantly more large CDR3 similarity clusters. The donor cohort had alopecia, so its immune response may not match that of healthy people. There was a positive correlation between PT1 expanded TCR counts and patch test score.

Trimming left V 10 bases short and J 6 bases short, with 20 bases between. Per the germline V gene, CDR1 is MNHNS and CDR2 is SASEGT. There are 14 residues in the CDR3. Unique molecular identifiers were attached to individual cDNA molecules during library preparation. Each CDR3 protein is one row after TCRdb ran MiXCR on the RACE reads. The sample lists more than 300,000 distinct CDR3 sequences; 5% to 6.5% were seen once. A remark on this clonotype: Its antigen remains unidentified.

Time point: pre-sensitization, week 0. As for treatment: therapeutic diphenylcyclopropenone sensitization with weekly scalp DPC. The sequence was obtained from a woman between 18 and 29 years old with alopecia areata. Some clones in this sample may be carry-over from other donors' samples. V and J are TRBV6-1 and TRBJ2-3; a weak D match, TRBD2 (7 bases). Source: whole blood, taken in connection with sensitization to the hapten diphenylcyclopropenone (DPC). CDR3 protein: CAIKRPGGGDTQYF. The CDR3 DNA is TGTGCCATCAAACGTCCGGGGGGCGGGGATACGCAGTATTTT.